The text below deals with one T cell receptor (beta chain). Its antigen remains unidentified. Trimming pared 5 bases from V and 0 bases from J, leaving 13 bases between. CDR1 LNHDA and CDR2 SQIVND come from the germline V gene (reference sequence). This CDR3 has 16 residues. These data belong to a study of PD-1 blockade in classical Hodgkin lymphoma. At the level of the study: Patients were treated with nivolumab at 3 mg/kg, and this was given intravenously every 2 weeks.

Every patient relapsed after autologous stem cell transplantation, and brentuximab vedotin exposure varied. The protocol was immunoSEQ multiplex PCR, while the TCRdb copy is restricted to in-frame clones and leaves out a portion. The sample has 40,000 or so clones; about 88% are singletons. Study results and caveats: There was a significant rise in CD4+ TCR diversity by C4D1, with no such rise for CD8+. At baseline, newly diagnosed patients reportedly showed less TCR diversity than healthy donors. Newly diagnosed and completely responding patients shared comparable baseline diversity.

The specimen comprised peripheral blood mononuclear cells (PBMCs), sampled before the second cycle of nivolumab. This TCR was sampled from a human donor with classical Hodgkin lymphoma. The chain links TRBV19 to TRBJ2-2; TRBD1 might be the D (5 bases). CDR3 sequence (DNA): TGTGCCAGTAGTTACCACAGGTTACCGAACACCGGGGAGCTGTTTTTT. Its translation is CASSYHRLPNTGELFF.